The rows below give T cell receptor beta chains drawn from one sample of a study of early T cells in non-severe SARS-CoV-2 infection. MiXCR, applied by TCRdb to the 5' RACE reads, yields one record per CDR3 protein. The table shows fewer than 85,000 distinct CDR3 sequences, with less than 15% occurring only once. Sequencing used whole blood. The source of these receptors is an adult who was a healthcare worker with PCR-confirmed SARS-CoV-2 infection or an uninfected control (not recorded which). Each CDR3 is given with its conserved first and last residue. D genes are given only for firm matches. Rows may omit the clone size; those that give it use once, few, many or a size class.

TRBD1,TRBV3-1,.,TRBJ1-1,TGTGCCAGCAGCCTGAACGGACAGGGGGATGCTTTCTTT,CASSLNGQGDAFF
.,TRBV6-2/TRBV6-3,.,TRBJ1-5,TGTGCCAGCAGGCGTATGGCAGGCCGAGGGGTTAATCAGCCCCAGCATTTT,CASRRMAGRGVNQPQHF
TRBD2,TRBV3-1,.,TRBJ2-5,TGTGCCAGCAGCCAAGTACTAGCGGGGGATATAGAGACCCAGTACTTC,CASSQVLAGDIETQYF
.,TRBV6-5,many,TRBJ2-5,TGTGCCAGCAGTTACTCTGAGGGAGTGGAGACCCAGTACTTC,CASSYSEGVETQYF
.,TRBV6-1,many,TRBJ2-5,TGTGCCAGCACCCCGGACCTGTCAAGAGGGACCCAGTACTTC,CASTPDLSRGTQYF
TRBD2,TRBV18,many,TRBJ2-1,TGTGCCAGCTCACTTACCGGGACTAGCGGGAACAATGAGCAGTTCTTC,CASSLTGTSGNNEQFF
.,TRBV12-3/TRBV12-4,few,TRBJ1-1,TGTGCCAGCAGCCAACAGGTTTTTGCCATGAACACTGAAGCTTTCTTT,CASSQQVFAMNTEAFF
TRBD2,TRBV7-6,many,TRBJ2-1,TGTGCCAGCAGTCTAGCGGGAGCAATCAATGAGCAGTTCTTC,CASSLAGAINEQFF
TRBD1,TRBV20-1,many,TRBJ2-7,TGCAGTGCACCAGCTCCGACAGGGTTGGGCCACGAGCAGTACTTC,CSAPAPTGLGHEQYF
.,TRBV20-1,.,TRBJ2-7,TGCAGTGCTCTTGGCCTGTCGGACTACGAGCAGTACTTC,CSALGLSDYEQYF
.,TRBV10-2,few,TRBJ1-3,TGCGCCAGCAGGAGCGGGGACACCATATATTTT,CASRSGDTIYF
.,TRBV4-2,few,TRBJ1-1,TGTGCCAGCAGCCTGGCGCCTGGGGCTGAAGCTTTCTTT,CASSLAPGAEAFF
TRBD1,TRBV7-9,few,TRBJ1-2,TGTGCCAGCAGCTACGACAGGGCCCATGGCTACACCTTC,CASSYDRAHGYTF
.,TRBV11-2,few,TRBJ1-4,TGTGCCAGCAGGACTTCCTTCGGACCTTTGTTGACTAATGAAAAACTGTTTTTT,CASRTSFGPLLTNEKLFF
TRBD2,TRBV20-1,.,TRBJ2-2,TGCAGTGCTAGAGGCGGGACTACTCACTACCCTTACACCGGGGAGCTGTTTTTT,CSARGGTTHYPYTGELFF
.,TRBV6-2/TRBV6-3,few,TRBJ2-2,TGTGCCAGCAGTTCCCCGCCGTCCCTGTCTCTCGGGGGTAACACCGGGGAGCTGTTTTTT,CASSSPPSLSLGGNTGELFF
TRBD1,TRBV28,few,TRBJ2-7,TGTGCCAGCAGTTTTGGACAGGGGTCGACCTACGAGCAGTACTTC,CASSFGQGSTYEQYF
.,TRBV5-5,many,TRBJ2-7,TGTGCCAGCAGCCCCTATCCGGGAAAAAGCTACGAGCAGTACTTC,CASSPYPGKSYEQYF
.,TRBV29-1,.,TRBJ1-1,TGCAGCGTTTTAGGGGAGAACACTGAAGCTTTCTTT,CSVLGENTEAFF
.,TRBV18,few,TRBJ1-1,TGTGCCAGCTCACCGAGGGAAATCACTGAAGCTTTCTTT,CASSPREITEAFF
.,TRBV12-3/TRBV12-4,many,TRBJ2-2,TGTGCCACCACTAAAGTCCTGTCCGGGGAGCTGTTTTTT,CATTKVLSGELFF
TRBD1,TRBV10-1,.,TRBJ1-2,TGCGCCAGCAGTGAGAACCGAAGGACAGGGGAAGCTAACTATGGCTACACCTTC,CASSENRRTGEANYGYTF
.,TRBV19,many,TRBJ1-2,TGTGCCAGCAGACACCGGACGGGAGCGATCAATGGGGACTATGGCTACACCTTC,CASRHRTGAINGDYGYTF
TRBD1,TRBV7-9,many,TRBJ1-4,TGTGCCAGCAGCTTCACCGGGACAGGGGGGGAAAAACTGTTTTTT,CASSFTGTGGEKLFF
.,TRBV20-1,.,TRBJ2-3,TGCAGTCCTCCCGTAGACCGACGGAGCACAGATACGCAGTATTTT,CSPPVDRRSTDTQYF
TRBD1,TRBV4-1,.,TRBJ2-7,TGCGCCAGCAGCCAGGCATTTCAGGGGGCGGAAGAGCAGTACTTC,CASSQAFQGAEEQYF
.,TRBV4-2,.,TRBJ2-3,TGTGCCAGCAGCCAAGATGAAGGAGCGGGTGTACTAAGTACAGATACGCAGTATTTT,CASSQDEGAGVLSTDTQYF
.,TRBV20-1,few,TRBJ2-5,TGCAGTGCTAACGGGGGCACAGAGACCCAGTACTTC,CSANGGTETQYF
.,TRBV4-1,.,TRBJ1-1,TGCGCCAGCAGCCAAGGCCCCGGCAGGGATACTGAAGCTTTCTTT,CASSQGPGRDTEAFF
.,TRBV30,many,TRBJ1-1,TGTGCCTGGAGTGTACCCAGACACAACACTGAAGCTTTCTTT,CAWSVPRHNTEAFF
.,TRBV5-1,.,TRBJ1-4,TGCGCCAGCAGCTTCGGGGCCTCAGAAAAACTGTTTTTT,CASSFGASEKLFF
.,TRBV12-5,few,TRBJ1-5,TGTGCTAGTGGTTTGCCCGATCAGGGCGCTTATAGCAATCAGCCCCAGCATTTT,CASGLPDQGAYSNQPQHF
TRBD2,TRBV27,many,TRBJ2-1,TGTGCCAGCAGCCTAGCGGGCAGTTACAATGAGCAGTTCTTC,CASSLAGSYNEQFF
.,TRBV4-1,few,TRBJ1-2,TGCGCCAGCAGCCAAGAAGCAGCAGGAATCTATGGCTACACCTTC,CASSQEAAGIYGYTF
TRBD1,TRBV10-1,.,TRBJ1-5,TGCGCCAGCAGCCTCGCCGTTGGCGGGACAGGGAAACAGCCCCAGCATTTT,CASSLAVGGTGKQPQHF
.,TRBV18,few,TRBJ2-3,TGTGCCAGCTCACCGGGACTCCTTACAGATACGCAGTATTTT,CASSPGLLTDTQYF
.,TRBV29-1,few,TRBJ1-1,TGCAGCGTTGTCATTGGTTCTGCGAGCCGGACTTTCTTT,CSVVIGSASRTFF
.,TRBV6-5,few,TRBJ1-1,TGTGCCAGCAGTTACGCCGGAGGGGGATGGACTGAAGCTTTCTTT,CASSYAGGGWTEAFF
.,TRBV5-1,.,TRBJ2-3,TGCGTCAGCAGCTTTGGCCGTCTCCGGGGGACAGATACGCAGTATTTT,CVSSFGRLRGTDTQYF
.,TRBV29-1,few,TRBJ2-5,TGCAGCGTTGTACGGGGAGGTGGTGAGACCCAGTACTTC,CSVVRGGGETQYF
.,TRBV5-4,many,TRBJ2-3,TGTGCCAGCAGCTTTGCGGACACTAGCACAGATACGCAGTATTTT,CASSFADTSTDTQYF
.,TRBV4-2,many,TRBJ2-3,TGTGCCAGCAGCCAAGATCTGGGGGAGGGCACAGATACGCAGTATTTT,CASSQDLGEGTDTQYF
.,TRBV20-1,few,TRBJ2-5,TGCAGTGCTGGGCCTCAAGAGACCCAGTACTTC,CSAGPQETQYF